These T cell receptor beta chains were read from a single sample in a study of blood T cell repertoires in COVID-19. Assay: immunoSEQ multiplex PCR; the TCRdb copy retains only in-frame clones and omits some. This table has over 450,000 clones, roughly 89% appearing once. Sequencing was performed on peripheral blood. These receptors all come from a man between 18 and 29 years old with COVID-19, enrolled during active disease. The conserved cysteine and the conserved F or W are not part of the CDR3 here. The D gene is left open where the match is weak.

v_call cdr3_length d_call cdr3_aa
TRBV6-5 12 . ASSFKLVIGELF
TRBV29-1 11 . SVRTGANYGYT
TRBV3-1/TRBV3-2 12 . ASSQDWGRETQY
TRBV15 12 . ATSIMGTDNEQF
TRBV21-1 12 . ASSPAEDSYEQY
TRBV6-2/TRBV6-3 13 TRBD1 ASSRDRVLNYGYT
TRBV6-5 12 . ASKREGSNEKLF
TRBV6-1 11 . ASSEGQNSPLH
TRBV5-1 14 . ASSLEIVPGNYGYT
TRBV5-5 12 . ASSSIRGSDEQY
TRBV2 14 TRBD2 ASSELGTTYQETQY
TRBV6-5 14 TRBD1 ASSYSGQWRGDTQY
TRBV19 13 TRBD1 ASSIDGQGNNEQF
TRBV4-2 12 . ASSQRGLNTEAF
TRBV18 11 . ASSQENTGELF
TRBV5-4 12 TRBD1 ASRSSGTAYGYT
TRBV5-4 11 . ASSIGTADTQY
TRBV19 11 . ASSLDGTLAQH